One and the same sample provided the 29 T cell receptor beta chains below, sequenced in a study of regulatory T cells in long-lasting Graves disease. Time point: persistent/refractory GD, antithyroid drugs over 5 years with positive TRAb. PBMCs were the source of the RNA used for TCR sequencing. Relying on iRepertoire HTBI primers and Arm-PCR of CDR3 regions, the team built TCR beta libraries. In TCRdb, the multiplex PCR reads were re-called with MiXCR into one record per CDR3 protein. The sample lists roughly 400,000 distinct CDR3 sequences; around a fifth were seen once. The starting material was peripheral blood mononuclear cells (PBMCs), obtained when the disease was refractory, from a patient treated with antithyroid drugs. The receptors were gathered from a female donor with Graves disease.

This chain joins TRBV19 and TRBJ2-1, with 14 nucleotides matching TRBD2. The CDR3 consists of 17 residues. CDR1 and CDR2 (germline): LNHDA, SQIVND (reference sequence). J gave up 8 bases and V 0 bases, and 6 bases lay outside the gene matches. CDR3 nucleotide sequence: TGTGCCAGTAGTATAGACCCGGGACTAGCGGGAGACGATGAGCAGTTCTTC. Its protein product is CASSIDPGLAGDDEQFF.

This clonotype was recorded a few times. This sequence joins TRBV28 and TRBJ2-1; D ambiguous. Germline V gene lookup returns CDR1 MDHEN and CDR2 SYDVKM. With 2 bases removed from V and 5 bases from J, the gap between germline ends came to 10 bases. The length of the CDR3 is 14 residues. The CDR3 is CASSLRANHNEQFF. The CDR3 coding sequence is TGTGCCAGCAGTTTACGGGCTAATCACAATGAGCAGTTCTTC. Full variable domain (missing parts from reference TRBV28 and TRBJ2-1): DVKVTQSSRYLVKRTGEKVFLECVQDMDHENMFWYRQDPGLGLRLIYFSYDVKMKEKGDIPEGYSVSREKKERFSLILESASTNQTSMYLCASSLRANHNEQFFGPGTRLTVL.

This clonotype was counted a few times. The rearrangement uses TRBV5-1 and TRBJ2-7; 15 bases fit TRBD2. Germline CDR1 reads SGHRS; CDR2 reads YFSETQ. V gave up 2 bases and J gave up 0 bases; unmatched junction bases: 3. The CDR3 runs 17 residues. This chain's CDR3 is CASSLGLAGGTSYEQYF. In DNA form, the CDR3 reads TGCGCCAGCAGCTTAGGACTAGCGGGAGGGACCTCCTACGAGCAGTACTTC.

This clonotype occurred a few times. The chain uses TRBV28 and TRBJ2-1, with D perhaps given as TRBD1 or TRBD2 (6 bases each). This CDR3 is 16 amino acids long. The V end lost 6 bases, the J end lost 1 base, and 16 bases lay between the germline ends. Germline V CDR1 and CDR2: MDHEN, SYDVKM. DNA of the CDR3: TGTGCCAGCAGCAAACCGAGGGGGACTTCCTACAATGAGCAGTTCTTC. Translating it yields CASSKPRGTSYNEQFF.

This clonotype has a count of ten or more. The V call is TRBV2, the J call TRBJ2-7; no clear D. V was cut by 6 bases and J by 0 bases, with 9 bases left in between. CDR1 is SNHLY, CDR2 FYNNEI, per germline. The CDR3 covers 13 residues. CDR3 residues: CASSARTSYEQYF. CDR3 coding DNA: TGTGCCAGCAGCGCGAGGACCTCCTACGAGCAGTACTTC.

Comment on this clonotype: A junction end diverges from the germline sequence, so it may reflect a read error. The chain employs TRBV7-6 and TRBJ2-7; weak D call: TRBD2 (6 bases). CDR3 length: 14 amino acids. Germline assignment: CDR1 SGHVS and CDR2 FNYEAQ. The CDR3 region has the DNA TGTACCAGCAGTCGGGGGAGCAGAACCTACGAGCAGTACTTC. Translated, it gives CTSSRGSRTYEQYF.

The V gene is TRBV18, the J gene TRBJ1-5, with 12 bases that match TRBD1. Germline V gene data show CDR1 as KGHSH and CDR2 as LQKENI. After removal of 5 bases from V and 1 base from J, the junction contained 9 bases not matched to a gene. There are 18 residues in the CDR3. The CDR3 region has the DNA TGTGCCAGCTCAACCGGGACAGGGGGCTTTGGGAGCAATCAGCCCCAGCATTTT. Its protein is CASSTGTGGFGSNQPQHF.

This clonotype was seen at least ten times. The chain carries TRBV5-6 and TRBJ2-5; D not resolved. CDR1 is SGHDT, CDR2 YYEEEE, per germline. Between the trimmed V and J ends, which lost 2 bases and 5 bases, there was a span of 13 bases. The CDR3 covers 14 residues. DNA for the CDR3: TGTGCCAGCAGCTTTGTAGGGCGGCGGGAGACCCAGTACTTC. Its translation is CASSFVGRRETQYF.

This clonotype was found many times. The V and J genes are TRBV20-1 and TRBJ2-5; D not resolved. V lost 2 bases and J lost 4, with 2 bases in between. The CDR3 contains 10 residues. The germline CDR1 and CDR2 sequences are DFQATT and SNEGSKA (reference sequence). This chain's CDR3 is CSARRETQYF. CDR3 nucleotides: TGCAGTGCTAGAAGAGAGACCCAGTACTTC.

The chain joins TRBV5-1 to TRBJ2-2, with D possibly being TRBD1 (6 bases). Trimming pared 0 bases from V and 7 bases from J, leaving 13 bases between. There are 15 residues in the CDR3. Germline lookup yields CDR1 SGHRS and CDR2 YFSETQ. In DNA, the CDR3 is TGCGCCAGCAGCTTGGAAGGGGGTCTTGGCGGGGAGCTGTTTTTT. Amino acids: CASSLEGGLGGELFF.

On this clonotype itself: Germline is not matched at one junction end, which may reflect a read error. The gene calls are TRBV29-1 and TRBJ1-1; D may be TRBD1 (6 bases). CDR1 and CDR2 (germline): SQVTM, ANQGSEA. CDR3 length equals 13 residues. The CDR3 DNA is TGCAGCTCACGTGGACAGTTGAACACTGAAGCTTCCTTT. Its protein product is CSSRGQLNTEASF.

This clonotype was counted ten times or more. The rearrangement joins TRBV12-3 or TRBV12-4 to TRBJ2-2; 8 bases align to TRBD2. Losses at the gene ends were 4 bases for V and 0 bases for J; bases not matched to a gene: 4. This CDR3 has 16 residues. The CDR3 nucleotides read TGTGCCAGCAGTTGGTGGCGGGGGGCGAACACCGGGGAGCTGTTTTTT. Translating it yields CASSWWRGANTGELFF.

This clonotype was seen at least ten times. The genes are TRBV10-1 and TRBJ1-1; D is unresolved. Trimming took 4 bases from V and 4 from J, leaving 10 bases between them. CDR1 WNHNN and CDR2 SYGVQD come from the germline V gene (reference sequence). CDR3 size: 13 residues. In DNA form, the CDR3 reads TGCGCCAGCAGTGCGGTCTGGGGCACTGAAGCTTTCTTT. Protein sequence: CASSAVWGTEAFF.

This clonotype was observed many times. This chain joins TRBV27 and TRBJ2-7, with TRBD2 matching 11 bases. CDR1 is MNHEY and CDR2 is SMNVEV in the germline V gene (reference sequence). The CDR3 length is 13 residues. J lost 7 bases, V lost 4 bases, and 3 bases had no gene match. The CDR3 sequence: CASSSLAGVEQYF. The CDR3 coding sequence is TGTGCCAGCAGTTCACTAGCGGGAGTTGAGCAGTACTTC.

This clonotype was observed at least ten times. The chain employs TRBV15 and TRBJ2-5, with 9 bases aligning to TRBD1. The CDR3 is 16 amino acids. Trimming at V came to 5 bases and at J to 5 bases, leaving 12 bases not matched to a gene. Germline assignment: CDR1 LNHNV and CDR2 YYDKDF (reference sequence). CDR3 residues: CATSGDRVKFMETQYF. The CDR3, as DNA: TGTGCCACCAGCGGGGACAGGGTGAAGTTCATGGAGACCCAGTACTTC.

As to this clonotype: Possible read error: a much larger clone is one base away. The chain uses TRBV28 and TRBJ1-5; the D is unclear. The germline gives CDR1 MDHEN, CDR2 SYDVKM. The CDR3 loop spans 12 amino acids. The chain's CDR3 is CAGSNPNQPQHF. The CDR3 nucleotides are TGTGCCGGCAGCAACCCCAATCAGCCCCAGCATTTT.

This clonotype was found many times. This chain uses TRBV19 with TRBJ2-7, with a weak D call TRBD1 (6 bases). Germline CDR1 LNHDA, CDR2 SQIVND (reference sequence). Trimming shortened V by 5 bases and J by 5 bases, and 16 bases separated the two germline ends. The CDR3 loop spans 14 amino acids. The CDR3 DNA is TGTGCCAGTAGTCAACAGGGTAATGGGGACGAGCAGTACTTC. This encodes CASSQQGNGDEQYF.

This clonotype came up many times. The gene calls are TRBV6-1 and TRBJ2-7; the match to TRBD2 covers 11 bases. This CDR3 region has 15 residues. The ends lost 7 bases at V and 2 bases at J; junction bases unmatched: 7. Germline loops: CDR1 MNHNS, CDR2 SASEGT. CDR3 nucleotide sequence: TGTGCCAGCAAACTGACTAGCGGGGCTACCTACGAGCAGTACTTC. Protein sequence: CASKLTSGATYEQYF.

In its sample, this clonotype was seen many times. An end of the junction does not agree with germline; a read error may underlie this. CDR3 in DNA: TGTGCCAGCAGCCCCAGACTAGCGGGAGGCACCGGGGAGCTGTTTTTT. It specifies CASSPRLAGGTGELFF. This chain connects TRBV5-1 to TRBJ2-2; 13 bases agree with TRBD2. Per the germline V gene, CDR1 is SGHRS and CDR2 is YFSETQ. This CDR3 has 16 amino acids. The full variable domain, in which reference TRBV5-1 and TRBJ2-2 provide the parts outside the CDR3, is KAGVTQTPRYLIKTRGQQVTLSCSPISGHRSVSWYQQTPGQGLQFLFEYFSETQRNKGNFPGRFSGRQFSNSRSEMNVSTLELGDSALYLCASSPRLAGGTGELFFGEGSRLTVL.

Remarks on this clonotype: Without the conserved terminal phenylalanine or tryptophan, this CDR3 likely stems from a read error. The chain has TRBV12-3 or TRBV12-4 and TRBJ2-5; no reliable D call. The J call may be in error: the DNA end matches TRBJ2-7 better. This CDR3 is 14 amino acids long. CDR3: CASSLSGISYEQYL. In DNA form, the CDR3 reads TGTGCCAGCAGTTTATCCGGTATTTCCTACGAGCAGTACCTC.

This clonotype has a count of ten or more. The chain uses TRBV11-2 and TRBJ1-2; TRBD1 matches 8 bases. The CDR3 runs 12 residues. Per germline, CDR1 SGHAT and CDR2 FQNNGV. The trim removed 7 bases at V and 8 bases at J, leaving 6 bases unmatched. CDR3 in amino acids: CASTDRGWGYTF. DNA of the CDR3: TGTGCCAGCACTGACAGGGGCTGGGGCTACACCTTC.

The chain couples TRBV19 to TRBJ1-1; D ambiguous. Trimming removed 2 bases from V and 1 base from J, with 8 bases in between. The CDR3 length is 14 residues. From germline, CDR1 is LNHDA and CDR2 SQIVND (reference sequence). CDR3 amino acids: CASSILGKNTEAFF. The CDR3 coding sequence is TGTGCCAGTAGTATACTCGGAAAGAACACTGAAGCTTTCTTT.

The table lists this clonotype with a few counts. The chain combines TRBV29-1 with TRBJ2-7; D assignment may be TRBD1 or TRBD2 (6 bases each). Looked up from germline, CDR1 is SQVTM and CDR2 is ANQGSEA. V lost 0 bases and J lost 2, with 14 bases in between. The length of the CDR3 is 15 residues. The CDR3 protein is CSVEDIAGQTYEQYF. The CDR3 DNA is TGCAGCGTTGAAGATATCGCGGGACAAACCTACGAGCAGTACTTC.

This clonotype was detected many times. CDR3 coding DNA: TGTGCCAGCAGCCCACCGACTAGCGGTTACTACGAGCAGTACTTC. Encoded protein: CASSPPTSGYYEQYF. This rearrangement joins TRBV28 to TRBJ2-7, with 9 bases fitting TRBD2. V was clipped by 6 bases and J by 3 bases; unmatched bases: 9. The length of the CDR3 is 15 residues. Germline CDR1 is MDHEN and CDR2 is SYDVKM. The full variable domain, completed using reference TRBV28 and TRBJ2-7, is DVKVTQSSRYLVKRTGEKVFLECVQDMDHENMFWYRQDPGLGLRLIYFSYDVKMKEKGDIPEGYSVSREKKERFSLILESASTNQTSMYLCASSPPTSGYYEQYFGPGTRLTVT.

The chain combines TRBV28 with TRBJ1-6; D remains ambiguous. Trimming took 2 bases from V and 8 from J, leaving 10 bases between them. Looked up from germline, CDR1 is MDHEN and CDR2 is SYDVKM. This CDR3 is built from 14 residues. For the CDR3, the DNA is TGTGCCAGCAGTTTAGGTTCAGGTTATTCACCCCTCCACTTT. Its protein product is CASSLGSGYSPLHF.

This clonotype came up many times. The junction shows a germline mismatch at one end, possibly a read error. The chain's CDR3 is CASSQGLAYEQYF. The CDR3 bases are TGTGCCAGCAGCCAAGGACTAGCGTACGAGCAGTACTTC. This chain links TRBV4-1 with TRBJ2-7; 9 bases align to TRBD2. Germline V gene data show CDR1 as MGHRA and CDR2 as YSYEKL. This CDR3 has 13 amino acids.

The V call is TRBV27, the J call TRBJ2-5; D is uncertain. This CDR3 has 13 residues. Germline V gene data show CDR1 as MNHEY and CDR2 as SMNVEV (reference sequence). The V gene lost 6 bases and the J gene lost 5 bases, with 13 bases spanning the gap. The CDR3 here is CASRETWMETQYF. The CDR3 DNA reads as TGTGCCAGCAGAGAGACTTGGATGGAGACCCAGTACTTC.

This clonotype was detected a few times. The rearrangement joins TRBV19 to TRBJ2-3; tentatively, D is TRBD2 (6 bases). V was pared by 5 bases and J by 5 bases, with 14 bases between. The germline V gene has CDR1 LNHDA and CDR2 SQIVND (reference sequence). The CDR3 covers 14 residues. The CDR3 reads CASSSGTGGDTQYF. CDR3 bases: TGTGCCAGTAGTTCGGGGACCGGGGGAGATACGCAGTATTTT.

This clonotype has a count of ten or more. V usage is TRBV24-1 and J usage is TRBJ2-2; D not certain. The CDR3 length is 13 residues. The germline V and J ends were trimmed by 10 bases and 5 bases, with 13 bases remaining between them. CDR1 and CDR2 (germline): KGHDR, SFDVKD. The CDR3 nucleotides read TGTGCCACAGCGTGGGGTGTAACCGGGGAGCTGTTTTTT. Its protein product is CATAWGVTGELFF.